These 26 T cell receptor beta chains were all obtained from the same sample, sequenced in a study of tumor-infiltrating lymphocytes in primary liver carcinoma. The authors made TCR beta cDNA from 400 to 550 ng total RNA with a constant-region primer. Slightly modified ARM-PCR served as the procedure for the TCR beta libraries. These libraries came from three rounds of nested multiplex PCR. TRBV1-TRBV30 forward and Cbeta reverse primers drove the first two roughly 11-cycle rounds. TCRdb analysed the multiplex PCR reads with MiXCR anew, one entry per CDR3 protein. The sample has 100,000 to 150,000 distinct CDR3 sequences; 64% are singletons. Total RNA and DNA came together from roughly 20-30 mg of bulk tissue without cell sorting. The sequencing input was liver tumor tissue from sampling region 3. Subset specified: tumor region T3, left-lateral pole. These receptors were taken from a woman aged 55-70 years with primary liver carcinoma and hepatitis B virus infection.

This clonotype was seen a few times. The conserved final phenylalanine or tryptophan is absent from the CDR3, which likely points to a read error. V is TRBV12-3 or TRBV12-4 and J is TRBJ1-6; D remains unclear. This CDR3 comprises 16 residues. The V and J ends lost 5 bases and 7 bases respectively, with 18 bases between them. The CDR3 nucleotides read TGTGCCAGCAGTGGGATCGGCGGCATCCAAAATTCACCCCTCCACTTA. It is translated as CASSGIGGIQNSPLHL.

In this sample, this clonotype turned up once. CDR3 coding DNA: TGCGCCAGCAGCCCCCAAGGAGGGGATCAGCCCCAGCATTTT. Protein sequence: CASSPQGGDQPQHF. V usage is TRBV5-1 and J usage is TRBJ1-5; D possibly corresponds to TRBD1 (5 bases). Trimming left V 4 bases short and J 5 bases short, with 13 bases between. The CDR3 totals 14 residues. Germline CDR1 SGHRS, CDR2 YFSETQ.

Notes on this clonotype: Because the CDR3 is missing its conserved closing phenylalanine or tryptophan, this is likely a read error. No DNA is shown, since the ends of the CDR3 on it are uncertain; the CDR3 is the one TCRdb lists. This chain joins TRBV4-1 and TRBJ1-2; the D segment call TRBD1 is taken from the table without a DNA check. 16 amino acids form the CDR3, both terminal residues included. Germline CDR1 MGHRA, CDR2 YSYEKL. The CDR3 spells CASSQSITGPIYAYTL.

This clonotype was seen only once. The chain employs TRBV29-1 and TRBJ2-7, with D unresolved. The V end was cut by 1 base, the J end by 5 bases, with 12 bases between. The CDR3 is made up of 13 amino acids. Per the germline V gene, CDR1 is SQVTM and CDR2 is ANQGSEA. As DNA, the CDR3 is TGCAGCGTTGAAGGCTCGGTAACCAACGAGCAGTACTTC. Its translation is CSVEGSVTNEQYF.

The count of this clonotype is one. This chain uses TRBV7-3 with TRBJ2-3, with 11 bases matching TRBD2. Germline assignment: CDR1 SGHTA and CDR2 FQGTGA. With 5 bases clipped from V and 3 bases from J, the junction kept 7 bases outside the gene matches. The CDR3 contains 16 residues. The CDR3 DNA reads TGTGCCAGCAGCCCGTTAGCGGGAGGGGGGACAGATACGCAGTATTTT. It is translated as CASSPLAGGGTDTQYF.

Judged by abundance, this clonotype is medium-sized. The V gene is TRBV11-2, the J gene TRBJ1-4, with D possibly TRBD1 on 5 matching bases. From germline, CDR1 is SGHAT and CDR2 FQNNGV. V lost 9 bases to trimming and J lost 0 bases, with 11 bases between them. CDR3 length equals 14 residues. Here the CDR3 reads CASVAGATNEKLFF. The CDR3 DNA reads TGTGCCAGTGTCGCGGGGGCAACTAATGAAAAACTGTTTTTT.

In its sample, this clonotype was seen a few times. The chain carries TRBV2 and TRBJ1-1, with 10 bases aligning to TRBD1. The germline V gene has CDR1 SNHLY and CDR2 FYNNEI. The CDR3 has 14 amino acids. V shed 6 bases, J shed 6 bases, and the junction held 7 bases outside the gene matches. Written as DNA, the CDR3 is TGTGCCAGCAGCCTAGACAGGGGGCTTTCTGAAGCTTTCTTT. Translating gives CASSLDRGLSEAFF.

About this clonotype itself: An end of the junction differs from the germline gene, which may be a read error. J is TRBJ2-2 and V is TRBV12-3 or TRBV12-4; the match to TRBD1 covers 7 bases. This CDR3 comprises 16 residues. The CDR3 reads CASGLGQFANTGELFF. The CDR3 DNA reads TGTGCCAGCGGTTTGGGACAGTTCGCGAACACAGGGGAGCTGTTTTTT.

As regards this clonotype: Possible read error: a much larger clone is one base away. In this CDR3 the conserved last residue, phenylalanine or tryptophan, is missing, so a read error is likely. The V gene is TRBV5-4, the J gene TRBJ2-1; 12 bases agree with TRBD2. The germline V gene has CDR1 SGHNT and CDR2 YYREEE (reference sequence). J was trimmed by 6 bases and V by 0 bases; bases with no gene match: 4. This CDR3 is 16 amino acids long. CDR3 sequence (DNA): TGTGCCAGCAGCTTGGCTGCTAGCGGGAGGGCCAATGAGCAGTTCCTC. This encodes CASSLAASGRANEQFL.

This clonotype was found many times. The DNA for the CDR3 is TGTGCCAGCAACCCACCGGACAGGGTTAGTGAGCAGTTCTTC. It specifies CASNPPDRVSEQFF. The rearrangement uses TRBV12-3 or TRBV12-4 and TRBJ2-1; 8 nucleotides agree with TRBD1. The V segment lost 7 bases and the J segment 9 bases; nucleotides outside the gene matches: 11. The CDR3 runs to 14 residues.

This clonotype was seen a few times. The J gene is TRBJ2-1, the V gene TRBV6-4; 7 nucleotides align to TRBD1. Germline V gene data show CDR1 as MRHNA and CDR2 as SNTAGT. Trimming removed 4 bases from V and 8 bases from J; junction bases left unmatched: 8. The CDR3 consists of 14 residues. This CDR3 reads CASSARTGSYEQFF. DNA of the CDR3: TGTGCCAGCAGTGCTCGGACAGGTTCCTATGAGCAGTTCTTC.

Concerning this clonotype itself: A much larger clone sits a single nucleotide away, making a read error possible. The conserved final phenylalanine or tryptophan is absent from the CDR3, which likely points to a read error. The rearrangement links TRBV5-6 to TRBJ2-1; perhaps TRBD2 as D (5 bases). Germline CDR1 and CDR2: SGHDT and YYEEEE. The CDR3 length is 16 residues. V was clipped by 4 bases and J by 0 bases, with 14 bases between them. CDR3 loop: CASSLAGFNSYNEQFI. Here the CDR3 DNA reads TGTGCCAGCAGCCTAGCAGGATTTAACTCCTACAATGAGCAGTTCATC.

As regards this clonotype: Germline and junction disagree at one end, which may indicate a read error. CDR3 nucleotides: TGTGCCAACAGCCCGGGGGGGGATGCCTACGTGCAGTACTTC. This gives the protein CANSPGGDAYVQYF. This chain joins TRBV11-3 and TRBJ2-7; 8 bases match TRBD2. Germline CDR1 SGHNT, CDR2 YENEEA. This CDR3 spans 14 amino acids.

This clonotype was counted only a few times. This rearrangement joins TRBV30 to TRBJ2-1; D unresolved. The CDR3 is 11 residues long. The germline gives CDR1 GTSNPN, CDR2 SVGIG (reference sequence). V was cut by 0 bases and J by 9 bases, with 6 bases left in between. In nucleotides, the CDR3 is TGTGCCTGGAGTGTAGTCCGTGAGCAGTTCTTC. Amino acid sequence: CAWSVVREQFF. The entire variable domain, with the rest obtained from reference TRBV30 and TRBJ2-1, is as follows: SQTIHQWPATLVQPVGSPLSLECTVEGTSNPNLYWYRQAAGRGLQLLFYSVGIGQISSEVPQNLSASRPQDRQFILSSKKLLLSDSGFYLCAWSVVREQFFGPGTRLTVL.

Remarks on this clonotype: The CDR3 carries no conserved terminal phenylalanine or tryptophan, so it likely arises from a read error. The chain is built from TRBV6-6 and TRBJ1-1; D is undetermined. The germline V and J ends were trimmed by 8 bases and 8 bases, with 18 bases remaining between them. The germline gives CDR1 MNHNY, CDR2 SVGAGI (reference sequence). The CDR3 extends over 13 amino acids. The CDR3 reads CASVGTQKSEAFY. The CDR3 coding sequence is TGTGCCAGCGTCGGAACACAAAAATCCGAAGCTTTCTAC.

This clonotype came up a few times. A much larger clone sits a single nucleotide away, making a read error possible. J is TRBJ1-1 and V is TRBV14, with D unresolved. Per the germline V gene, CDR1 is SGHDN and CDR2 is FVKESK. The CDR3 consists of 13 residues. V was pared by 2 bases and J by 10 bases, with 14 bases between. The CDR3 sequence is CASSQMGVALAFF. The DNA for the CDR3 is TGTGCCAGCAGCCAAATGGGAGTAGCGTTAGCTTTCTTT.

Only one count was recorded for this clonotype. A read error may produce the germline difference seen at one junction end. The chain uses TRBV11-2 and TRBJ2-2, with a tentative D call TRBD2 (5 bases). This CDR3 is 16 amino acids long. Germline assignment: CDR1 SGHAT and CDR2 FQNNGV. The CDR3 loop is CANSFLAGVSTGELFF. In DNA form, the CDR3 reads TGTGCCAACAGCTTCCTAGCTGGAGTGAGCACCGGGGAGCTTTTTTTT.

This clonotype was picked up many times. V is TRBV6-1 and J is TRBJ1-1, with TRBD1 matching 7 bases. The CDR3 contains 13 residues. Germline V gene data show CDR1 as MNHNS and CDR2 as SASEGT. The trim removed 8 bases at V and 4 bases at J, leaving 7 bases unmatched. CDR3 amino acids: CASGRDRSTEAFF. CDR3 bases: TGTGCCAGCGGGCGGGACAGAAGCACTGAAGCTTTCTTT.

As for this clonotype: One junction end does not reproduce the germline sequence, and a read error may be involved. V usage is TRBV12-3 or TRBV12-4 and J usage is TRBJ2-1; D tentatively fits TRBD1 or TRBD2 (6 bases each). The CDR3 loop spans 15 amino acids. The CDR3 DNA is TGTGCTAGCAGTAGGATTAGGGGGGATTACAATGAACAGTTCTTC. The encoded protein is CASSRIRGDYNEQFF.

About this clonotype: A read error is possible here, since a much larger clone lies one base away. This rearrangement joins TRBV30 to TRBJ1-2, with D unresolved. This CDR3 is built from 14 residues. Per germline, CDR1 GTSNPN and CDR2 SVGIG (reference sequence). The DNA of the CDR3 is TGTGTCTGGAGTGCCGGACTGATGAACTATGGCTACACCTTC. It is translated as CVWSAGLMNYGYTF.

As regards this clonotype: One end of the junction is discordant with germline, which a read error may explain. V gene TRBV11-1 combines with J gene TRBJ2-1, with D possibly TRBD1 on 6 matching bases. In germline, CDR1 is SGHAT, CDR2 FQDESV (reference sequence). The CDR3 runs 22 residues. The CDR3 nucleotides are TGTGCCAACAGCTTAAAACGGTTTCCATGGACGGGGACACATAGGTACATCAATGAGCAGATCTTC. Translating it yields CANSLKRFPWTGTHRYINEQIF.

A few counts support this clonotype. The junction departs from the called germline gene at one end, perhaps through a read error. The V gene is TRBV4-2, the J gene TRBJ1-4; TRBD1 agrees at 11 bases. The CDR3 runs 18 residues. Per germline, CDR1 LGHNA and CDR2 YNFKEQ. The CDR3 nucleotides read TGCGCCAGCAGCCTCGGAGGAGGACAGGGGGCGGCTAATGAAAAACGGTTTTTT. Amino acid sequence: CASSLGGGQGAANEKRFF.

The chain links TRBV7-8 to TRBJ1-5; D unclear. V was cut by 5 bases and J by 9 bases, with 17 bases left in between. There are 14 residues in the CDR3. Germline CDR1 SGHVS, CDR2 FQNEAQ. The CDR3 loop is CASSILAGDLPQHF. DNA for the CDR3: TGTGCCAGCAGCATATTAGCTGGGGATCTGCCCCAGCATTTT. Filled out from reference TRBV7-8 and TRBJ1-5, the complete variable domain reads GAGVSQSPRYKVAKRGQDVALRCDPISGHVSLFWYQQALGQGPEFLTYFQNEAQLDKSGLPSDRFFAERPEGSVSTLKIQRTQQEDSAVYLCASSILAGDLPQHFGDGTRLSIL.

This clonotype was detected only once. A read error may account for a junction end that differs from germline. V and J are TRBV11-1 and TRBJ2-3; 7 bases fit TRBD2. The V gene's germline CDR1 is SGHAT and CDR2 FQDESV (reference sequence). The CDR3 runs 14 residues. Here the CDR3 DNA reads TGCGCCAGCAGCAAAAGGCAACGTGCGGGAGAGTCTCACTTT. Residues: CASSKRQRAGESHF.

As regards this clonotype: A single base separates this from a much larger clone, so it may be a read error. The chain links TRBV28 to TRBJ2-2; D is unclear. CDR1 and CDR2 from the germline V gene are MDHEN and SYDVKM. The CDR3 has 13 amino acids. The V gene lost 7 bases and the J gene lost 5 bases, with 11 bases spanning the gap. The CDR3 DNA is TGTGCCAGCACTTCCCCGATAACCGGGGAGCTGTTTTTT. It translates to CASTSPITGELFF. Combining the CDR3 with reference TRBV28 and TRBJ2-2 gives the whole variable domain DVKVTQSSRYLVKRTGEKVFLECVQDMDHENMFWYRQDPGLGLRLIYFSYDVKMKEKGDIPEGYSVSREKKERFSLILESASTNQTSMYLCASTSPITGELFFGEGSRLTVL.

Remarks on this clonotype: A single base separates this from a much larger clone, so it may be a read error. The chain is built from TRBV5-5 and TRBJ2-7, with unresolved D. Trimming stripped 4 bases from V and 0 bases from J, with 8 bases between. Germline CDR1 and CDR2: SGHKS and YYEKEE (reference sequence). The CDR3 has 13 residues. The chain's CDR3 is CASSLWGSYEQYF. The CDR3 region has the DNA TGTGCCAGCAGCCTCTGGGGCTCCTACGAGCAGTACTTC.